Following are 12 T cell receptor beta chains from one sample sequenced in a study of blood T cell repertoires in COVID-19. Profiled with immunoSEQ multiplex PCR; TCRdb holds only in-frame clones, not every one. Of fewer than 300,000 clones in the sample, approximately 86% were seen once. Material: peripheral blood. These receptors all come from a woman younger than 35 with acute or convalescent COVID-19.

The genes are TRBV27 and TRBJ2-7, with 8 nucleotides matching TRBD1. J was trimmed by 0 bases and V by 6 bases; bases with no gene match: 4. The CDR3 has 14 residues. Germline assignment: CDR1 MNHEY and CDR2 SMNVEV (reference sequence). CDR3 sequence (DNA): TGTGCCAGCAGACGGACAGGGAGCTCCTACGAGCAGTACTTC. Amino acid sequence: CASRRTGSSYEQYF.

The gene calls are TRBV24-1 and TRBJ2-7; D might be TRBD2 (6 bases). CDR3 size: 15 residues. The germline V gene has CDR1 KGHDR and CDR2 SFDVKD. The V gene lost 5 bases and the J gene lost 3 bases, with 16 bases spanning the gap. CDR3 sequence: CATSGRDSPGYEQYF. The CDR3 DNA sequence: TGTGCCACCAGTGGCAGGGACTCGCCGGGCTACGAGCAGTACTTC.

V gene TRBV28 combines with J gene TRBJ2-7; D is unresolved. V shed 5 bases and J shed 6 bases, with 8 bases lying between them. The CDR3 spans 11 residues. Germline CDR1 is MDHEN and CDR2 is SYDVKM. CDR3 loop: CASSPHSEQYF. For the CDR3, the DNA is TGTGCCAGCAGTCCTCATAGCGAGCAGTACTTC.

This clone was picked up one time. V and J are TRBV7-2 and TRBJ2-1; TRBD1 matches 9 bases. This CDR3 comprises 12 residues. Germline CDR1 reads SGHTA; CDR2 reads FQGNSA. J was trimmed by 12 bases and V by 3 bases; bases with no gene match: 3. The CDR3, as DNA: TGTGCCAGCAGCTTGACAGGGGGGAGGCAGTTCTTC. This encodes CASSLTGGRQFF. Full variable domain (remainder filled in from reference TRBV7-2 and TRBJ2-1): GAGVSQSPSNKVTEKGKDVELRCDPISGHTALYWYRQSLGQGLEFLIYFQGNSAPDKSGLPSDRFSAERTGGSVSTLTIQRTQQEDSAVYLCASSLTGGRQFFGPGTRLTVL.

The chain is built from TRBV2 and TRBJ2-5, with TRBD2 matching 8 bases. The CDR3 runs 18 residues. V was clipped by 0 bases and J by 4 bases; unmatched bases: 13. The V gene's germline CDR1 is SNHLY and CDR2 FYNNEI. CDR3 residues: CASSEALSGGVIPETQYF. The DNA for the CDR3 is TGTGCCAGCAGTGAAGCGCTTTCCGGGGGGGTGATTCCAGAGACCCAGTACTTC.

This clone has a handful of counts. The chain is built from TRBV6-5 and TRBJ2-1; 7 nucleotides line up with TRBD2. After removal of 6 bases from V and 2 bases from J, the junction contained 7 bases not matched to a gene. The CDR3 has 15 residues. Per germline, CDR1 MNHEY and CDR2 SVGAGI. CDR3 coding DNA: TGTGCCAGCAGACCACCGGGACTACCCTACAATGAGCAGTTCTTC. This codes for CASRPPGLPYNEQFF.

The V call is TRBV30, the J call TRBJ1-6; TRBD1 might be the D (5 bases). The germline V gene encodes CDR1 GTSNPN and CDR2 SVGIG (reference sequence). There are 13 residues in the CDR3. V lost 2 bases to trimming and J lost 7 bases, with 9 bases between them. CDR3 coding DNA: TGTGCCTGGAGTTCTCAGGGAAATTCACCCCTCCACTTT. This sequence encodes CAWSSQGNSPLHF.

This chain joins TRBV27 and TRBJ2-7; 7 bases fit TRBD1. The CDR3 is 14 residues long. The V and J ends lost 4 bases and 2 bases, in that order; junction bases with no gene match: 5. Germline CDR1 reads MNHEY; CDR2 reads SMNVEV (reference sequence). The CDR3 reads CASSWTGQTYEQYF. The CDR3 region has the DNA TGTGCCAGCAGTTGGACAGGACAGACCTACGAGCAGTACTTC.

This clone was observed a few times. The chain joins TRBV2 to TRBJ2-7, with 9 bases that match TRBD2. The CDR3 sequence is 15 residues long. Germline-derived CDR1 and CDR2 are SNHLY and FYNNEI. The ends lost 4 bases at V and 2 bases at J; junction bases unmatched: 6. This chain's CDR3 is CASSVSASGAYEQYF. In nucleotides, the CDR3 is TGTGCCAGCAGTGTGAGCGCTAGCGGGGCCTACGAGCAGTACTTC.

Details on this clone: At one of its ends the junction is not consistent with the germline gene, which may arise from a read error. The chain recombines TRBV6-1 with TRBJ1-1, with a weak D call TRBD1 (6 bases). Germline CDR1 MNHNS, CDR2 SASEGT. The CDR3 is 14 amino acids. In DNA, the CDR3 is TGTGCCAGCAGGGAAGGACAGTTTAACACTGAAGCTTTCTTT. Its protein product is CASREGQFNTEAFF.

This clone was observed once. The chain links TRBV7-8 to TRBJ2-7; D is possibly TRBD2 (6 bases). The germline V gene has CDR1 SGHVS and CDR2 FQNEAQ. This CDR3 region has 16 residues. V gave up 2 bases and J gave up 0 bases, with 14 bases separating them. Here the CDR3 reads CASSLSRERSSYEQYF. In DNA, the CDR3 is TGTGCCAGCAGCTTATCACGGGAGCGGAGCTCCTACGAGCAGTACTTC.

The chain is built from TRBV4-3 and TRBJ1-5, with D possibly TRBD1 on 5 matching bases. The CDR3 is 14 amino acids. V lost 0 bases and J 8 bases, leaving 11 bases between the germline ends. Germline values: CDR1 LGHNA, CDR2 YSLEER. The CDR3 DNA is TGCGCCAGCAGCCAAGATCACAGGACCGAGCCCCAGCATTTT. Protein: CASSQDHRTEPQHF.